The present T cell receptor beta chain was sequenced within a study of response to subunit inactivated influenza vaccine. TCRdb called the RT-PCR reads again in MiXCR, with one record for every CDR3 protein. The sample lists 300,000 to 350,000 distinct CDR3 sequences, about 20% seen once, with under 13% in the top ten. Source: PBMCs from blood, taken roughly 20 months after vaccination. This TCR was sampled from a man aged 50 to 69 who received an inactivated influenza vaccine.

The CDR3 region is CASSLAAAGEQYF. CDR3 DNA sequence: TGTGCCAGCAGCCTCGCAGCGGCTGGCGAGCAGTACTTC. V and J are TRBV5-5 and TRBJ2-7; D is possibly TRBD2 (5 bases). The germline V and J ends were trimmed by 4 bases and 6 bases, with 14 bases remaining between them. This CDR3 region has 13 residues. CDR1 and CDR2 (germline): SGHKS, YYEKEE (reference sequence).